The next 18 T cell receptor beta chains were all read from a single sample in a study of spatial heterogeneity in lung cancer. These TCRs' antigens remain unknown. Study results and limitations: Counts of expanded intratumoral alpha and beta TCRs tracked tumor mutation counts.

TCRdb fed the 5' RACE reads into MiXCR, producing one record per CDR3 protein. This table holds 5,200 or so distinct CDR3 sequences, roughly 8% found once. This sample's time point: sample taken at primary tumor resection. Sequenced material: lung tumor tissue, taken at surgery. The receptors shown here come from a female donor with early-stage non-small cell lung cancer.

Many counts were recorded for this clonotype. The J gene is TRBJ2-3, the V gene TRBV7-3; 11 bases fit TRBD2. Germline assignment: CDR1 SGHTA and CDR2 FQGTGA. This CDR3 spans 16 amino acids. Unmatched junction bases numbered 5, after V lost 1 base and J lost 5 bases. The chain's CDR3 is CASSLNSGGAGDTQYF. As DNA, the CDR3 is TGTGCCAGCAGCTTAAATAGCGGGGGGGCAGGAGATACGCAGTATTTT. Supplemented by reference TRBV7-3 and TRBJ2-3, the full variable domain reads GAGVSQTPSNKVTEKGKYVELRCDPISGHTALYWYRQSLGQGPEFLIYFQGTGAADDSGLPNDRFFAVRPEGSVSTLKIQRTERGDSAVYLCASSLNSGGAGDTQYFGPGTRLTVL.

This clonotype is medium-sized within its sample. The V and J genes are TRBV30 and TRBJ1-1, with D tentatively TRBD1 (5 bases). The CDR3 contains 16 residues. V was cut by 3 bases and J by 1 base, with 18 bases left in between. CDR1 and CDR2 (germline): GTSNPN, SVGIG (reference sequence). CDR3 loop: CAWSGGVQGQNTEAFF. CDR3 nucleotide sequence: TGTGCCTGGAGCGGTGGGGTCCAGGGTCAGAACACTGAAGCTTTCTTT.

This clonotype is medium-sized (0.01 to 0.1%). A read error may account for a junction end that differs from germline. This chain uses TRBV11-1 with TRBJ2-1; the match to TRBD2 covers 16 bases. Germline values: CDR1 SGHAT, CDR2 FQDESV (reference sequence). CDR3 length: 14 amino acids. The CDR3: CASSPGTSGREWIF. The CDR3 DNA reads TGTGCCAGCAGCCCTGGGACTAGCGGGAGGGAATGGATCTTC.

In this sample, this clonotype turned up many times. The V gene is TRBV2, the J gene TRBJ1-2; D is perhaps TRBD1 (5 bases). V gave up 3 bases and J gave up 5 bases, with 13 bases separating them. The CDR3 consists of 14 residues. Germline lookup yields CDR1 SNHLY and CDR2 FYNNEI. Here the CDR3 DNA reads TGTGCCAGCAGTGAGGCAGGGCCCCTTTATGGCTACACCTTC. Protein product: CASSEAGPLYGYTF.

This clonotype is medium-sized by share. CDR3 DNA: TGTGCCTGGGCGGGACAGGGGGACATTCAGTACTTC. Its protein is CAWAGQGDIQYF. The rearrangement joins TRBV30 to TRBJ2-4, with 11 bases lining up with TRBD1. Germline trimming cut 5 bases from V and 8 bases from J; bases unmatched to any gene: 2. CDR1 is GTSNPN, CDR2 SVGIG, per germline (reference sequence). The CDR3 has 12 amino acids.

This clonotype was seen a few times. The J gene is TRBJ2-4, the V gene TRBV20-1; 9 bases line up with TRBD2. CDR1 is DFQATT and CDR2 is SNEGSKA in the germline V gene (reference sequence). The V gene end was trimmed by 6 bases and the J gene end by 5 bases; junction bases not matched to a gene: 5. This CDR3 contains 13 residues. The CDR3 DNA is TGCAGTGCGAGATTAGCGGGGGAAAACATTCAGTACTTC. It is translated as CSARLAGENIQYF.

This clonotype ranks as medium-sized. Relative to the germline gene, one junction end is altered; a read error may explain this. The V call is TRBV12-3 or TRBV12-4, the J call TRBJ2-7, with 10 bases matching TRBD1. CDR3 length: 12 amino acids. CDR3 region: CASSLTRTGGIF. The CDR3 bases are TGTGCCAGCAGTTTAACCCGGACAGGGGGAATATTC.

The chain is built from TRBV20-1 and TRBJ2-5, with 7 bases that match TRBD1. Germline-derived CDR1 and CDR2 are DFQATT and SNEGSKA (reference sequence). This CDR3 is 16 amino acids long. V lost 0 bases, J lost 5 bases, and 12 bases stayed unmatched. Here the CDR3 DNA reads TGCAGTGCTAGAGACGTTTTGGCAGGGGGTACGGAGACCCAGTACTTC. It codes for CSARDVLAGGTETQYF.

Sample share makes this clonotype large. The chain has TRBV29-1 and TRBJ1-1, with a tentative D call TRBD1 (6 bases). Trimming took off 7 bases at V and 0 bases at J, with 12 bases between the two ends. The CDR3 consists of 13 residues. Germline loops: CDR1 SQVTM, CDR2 ANQGSEA. CDR3 nucleotide sequence: TGCAGCGGAACGGACAGACTGAACACTGAAGCTTTCTTT. Its protein product is CSGTDRLNTEAFF. The whole variable domain, remainder taken from reference TRBV29-1 and TRBJ1-1, is SAVISQKPSRDICQRGTSLTIQCQVDSQVTMMFWYRQQPGQSLTLIATANQGSEATYESGFVIDKFPISRPNLTFSTLTVSNMSPEDSSIYLCSGTDRLNTEAFFGQGTRLTVV.

This clonotype was seen many times. V usage is TRBV6-2 or TRBV6-3 and J usage is TRBJ1-3; weak D call: TRBD1 (6 bases). CDR3 size: 14 residues. Trimming took off 5 bases at V and 8 bases at J, with 16 bases between the two ends. Germline CDR1 reads MNHEY; CDR2 reads SVGEGT. DNA for the CDR3: TGTGCCAGCAGTCCGATGGGCTACAGGGACACCATATATTTT. Protein: CASSPMGYRDTIYF.

This clonotype has just a few counts. The chain recombines TRBV24-1 with TRBJ2-1; 7 positions agree with TRBD2. This CDR3 has 12 amino acids. Losses at the gene ends were 5 bases for V and 10 bases for J; bases not matched to a gene: 4. Germline V gene data show CDR1 as KGHDR and CDR2 as SFDVKD. CDR3 sequence (DNA): TGTGCCACCAGTGTAGTTAGCGGGGAGCAGTTCTTC. Translating it yields CATSVVSGEQFF.

Here the CDR3 reads CASSVRGGPGSSYEQYF. CDR3 bases: TGTGCCAGCAGTGTAAGGGGTGGGCCAGGGAGCTCCTACGAGCAGTACTTC. The chain combines TRBV7-2 with TRBJ2-7; D tentatively fits TRBD1 or TRBD2 (5 bases each). This CDR3 has 17 residues. The germline V gene encodes CDR1 SGHTA and CDR2 FQGNSA. V gave up 6 bases and J gave up 0 bases, with 21 bases separating them.

By sample fraction, this clonotype is large. The chain carries TRBV6-1 and TRBJ2-1; 7 nucleotides align to TRBD2. The CDR3 covers 14 residues. V shed 1 base, J shed 15 bases, and the junction held 12 bases outside the gene matches. Germline CDR1 MNHNS, CDR2 SASEGT. CDR3 sequence reads: CASSEDLAGVGGFF. CDR3 nucleotide sequence: TGTGCCAGCAGTGAAGATTTGGCGGGAGTGGGAGGGTTCTTC.

This clonotype is medium-sized. The chain carries TRBV9 and TRBJ2-5; the match to TRBD1 covers 9 bases. This CDR3 is built from 17 residues. From germline, CDR1 is SGDLS and CDR2 YYNGEE. The J segment lost 5 bases and the V segment lost 3 bases, leaving 14 bases of the junction unmatched. The CDR3 bases are TGTGCCAGCAGCGAGTCCGGGACAGGGACTCTCGGGGAGACCCAGTACTTC. It specifies CASSESGTGTLGETQYF.

This clonotype is medium-sized within its sample. The chain joins TRBV28 to TRBJ1-2; unclear D gene. The CDR3 totals 13 residues. With 8 bases removed from V and 4 bases from J, the gap between germline ends came to 14 bases. The germline V gene has CDR1 MDHEN and CDR2 SYDVKM. CDR3 nucleotide sequence: TGTGCCAGCTTGCCCGGAGAAGCCTATGGCTACACCTTC. It is translated as CASLPGEAYGYTF.

This clonotype was picked up many times. The chain uses TRBV27 and TRBJ1-1, with D tentatively TRBD1 (6 bases). The CDR3 sequence is 15 residues long. CDR1 is MNHEY and CDR2 is SMNVEV in the germline V gene (reference sequence). With 2 bases removed from V and 6 bases from J, the gap between germline ends came to 16 bases. The DNA of the CDR3 is TGTGCCAGCAGTTTAGCAGGGGCGATTCACGCTGAAGCTTTCTTT. It specifies CASSLAGAIHAEAFF.

In this sample, this clonotype turned up many times. V and J are TRBV7-9 and TRBJ2-5, with 9 nucleotides matching TRBD1. The CDR3 runs 15 residues. Germline CDR1 and CDR2: SEHNR and FQNEAQ (reference sequence). After removal of 4 bases from V and 5 bases from J, the junction contained 8 bases not matched to a gene. The CDR3 nucleotides read TGTGCCAGCAGCTCGGGACAGGGCATTGTGGAGACCCAGTACTTC. Amino acid sequence: CASSSGQGIVETQYF.

By share, this clonotype counts as medium-sized (0.01 to 0.1%). The chain couples TRBV7-2 to TRBJ2-1; 8 bases map to TRBD1. The germline V gene encodes CDR1 SGHTA and CDR2 FQGNSA. The trim removed 3 bases at V and 11 bases at J, leaving 3 bases unmatched. This CDR3 has 12 amino acids. The CDR3 region is CASSFGTGKQFF. The CDR3 DNA reads TGTGCCAGCAGCTTCGGGACAGGCAAGCAGTTCTTC.